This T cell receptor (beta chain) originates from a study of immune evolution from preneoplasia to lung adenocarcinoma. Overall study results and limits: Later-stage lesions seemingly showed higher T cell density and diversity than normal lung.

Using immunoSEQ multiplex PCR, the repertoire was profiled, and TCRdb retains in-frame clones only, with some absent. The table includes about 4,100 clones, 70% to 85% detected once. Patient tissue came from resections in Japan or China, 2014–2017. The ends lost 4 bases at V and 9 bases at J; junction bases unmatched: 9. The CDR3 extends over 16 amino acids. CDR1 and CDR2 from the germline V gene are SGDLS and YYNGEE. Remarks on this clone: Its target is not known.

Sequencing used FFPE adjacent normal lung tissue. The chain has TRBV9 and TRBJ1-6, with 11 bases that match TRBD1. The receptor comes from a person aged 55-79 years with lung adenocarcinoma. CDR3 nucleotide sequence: TGTGCCAGCAGCTCCGAAGGACAGGGGGCGCTTTCACCCCTCCACTTT. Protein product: CASSSEGQGALSPLHF.